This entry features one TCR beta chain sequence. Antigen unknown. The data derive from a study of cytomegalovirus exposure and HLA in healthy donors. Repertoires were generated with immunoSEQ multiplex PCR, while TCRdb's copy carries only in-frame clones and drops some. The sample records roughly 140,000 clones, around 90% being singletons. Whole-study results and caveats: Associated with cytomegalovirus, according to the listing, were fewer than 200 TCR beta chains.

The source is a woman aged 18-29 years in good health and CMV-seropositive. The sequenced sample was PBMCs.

The CDR3 here is CASSPYGTGGYYGYTF. As DNA, the CDR3 is TGTGCCAGCTCACCATATGGGACAGGGGGCTACTATGGCTACACCTTC. This chain uses TRBV18 with TRBJ1-2; 12 bases match TRBD1. Germline trimming cut 2 bases from V and 3 bases from J; bases unmatched to any gene: 4. Germline V gene sequence: CDR1 KGHSH, CDR2 LQKENI. The CDR3 runs 16 residues.